This T cell receptor beta chain comes out of a study of blood T cell repertoires in COVID-19 (dated by TCRdb to 2018 to 2020). Concerning the study at large: Collaborator samples came from the United States, Italy and Spain and covered acute and convalescent phases of COVID-19. The samples were drawn from two sources: the first 160 participants of the ongoing ImmuneRACE study, and over 950 subjects contributed by 6 global collaborators. Deeply sampled blood TCRbeta repertoires from subjects exposed to, actively infected with, or recovered from COVID-19 were included in the dataset. A freely available public database, intended as a resource for researchers studying the immune response to SARS-CoV-2, is where the repertoires were released. HLA class I and class II types, where available, came from metadata supplied by the sample provider rather than from assay-based typing. Nearly every sample came with metadata listing a de-identified subject ID, COVID-19 status, age in years and sex. The material from the prospective study consisted of cDNA or gDNA derived from T cells, B-cell-depleted T cells, or PBMCs. Study-wide findings and limitations: How much clinical and demographic metadata was included differed by source and by participant, and the metadata was provided uncurated.

TCRbeta CDR3 regions were amplified from genomic DNA by means of the immunoSEQ Assay, a bias-controlled multiplex PCR. Per the original workflow: Nucleated cell counts per sample were estimated from amplification of reference gene primers within the assay. To quantify the absolute abundance of each unique TCRbeta CDR3 rearrangement, sequence reads were collapsed and filtered. For each sample, productive Simpson clonality was calculated by taking the square root of Simpson's diversity index across productive rearrangements. In its TCRdb copy, this immuneACCESS table keeps in-frame sequences only and misses some clones. Where compared with another copy, unresolved V genes explain less than half of these, and the others have no known cause. V and J calls and clone size are copied from that table; D and trimming were computed from the DNA. The sample table shows roughly 42,000 clones, and about 87% are seen once. The ten most abundant clones make up 3% to 4.5% of the sample.

In the case of this clone: Its antigen remains undetermined. Base qualities are not recorded, but no much larger clone differs from it by a single base.

Whole blood was collected in K2EDTA tubes by collaborating institutions according to the institutions' own protocols. For TCRbeta analysis, collaborator samples were shipped as frozen whole blood, as isolated PBMCs, or as DNA extracted from either sample type. The germline V gene (reference sequence) sets CDR1 to SGHKS and CDR2 to YYEKEE. Germline trimming: 1 base from V, 1 base from J; junction bases outside gene matches: 4. CDR3 length: 15 amino acids, cysteine to phenylalanine. Only the CDR3 portion is preserved as DNA: 45 bases, with reading frame beginning at the first base. The rearranged segments are TRBV5-5 and TRBJ1-1, with 7 central nucleotides matching TRBD1. Sequencing was carried out using peripheral blood. The receptor's source is a human donor in a cohort sampled during active COVID-19. The CDR3 is CASSLPRQGNTEAFF. The DNA sequence is as follows: TGTGCCAGCAGCTTGCCTAGACAGGGGAACACTGAAGCTTTCTTT.